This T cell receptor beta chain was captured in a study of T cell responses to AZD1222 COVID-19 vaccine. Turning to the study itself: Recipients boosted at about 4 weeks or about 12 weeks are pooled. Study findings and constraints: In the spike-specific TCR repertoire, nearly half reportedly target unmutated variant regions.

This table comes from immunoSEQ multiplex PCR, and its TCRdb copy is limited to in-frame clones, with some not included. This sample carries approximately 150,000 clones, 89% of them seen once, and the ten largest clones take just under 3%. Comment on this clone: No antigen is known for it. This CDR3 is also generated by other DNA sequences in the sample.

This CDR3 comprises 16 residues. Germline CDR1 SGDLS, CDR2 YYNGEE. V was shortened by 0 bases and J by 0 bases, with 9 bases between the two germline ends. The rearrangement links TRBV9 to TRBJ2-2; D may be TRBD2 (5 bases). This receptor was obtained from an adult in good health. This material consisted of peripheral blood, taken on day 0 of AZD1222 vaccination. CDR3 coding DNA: TGTGCCAGCAGCGTAGACGGGGTCCCGAACACCGGGGAGCTGTTTTTT. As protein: CASSVDGVPNTGELFF.